Listed here is a single T cell receptor (beta chain). Its binding antigen is unknown. It has no much larger one-base neighbor in the sample; base qualities were not kept. Collaborating institutions collected whole blood in K2EDTA tubes following their own protocols. For TCRbeta analysis, collaborator samples were shipped as frozen whole blood, as isolated PBMCs, or as DNA extracted from either sample type. The record originates from a study of blood T cell repertoires in COVID-19 (dated by TCRdb to 2018 to 2021). Notes on the research overall: Samples covering the acute and convalescent phases of COVID-19 were provided by collaborators in the United States, Italy and Spain. The dataset comprised deeply sampled blood TCRbeta repertoires from subjects exposed to, actively infected with, or recovered from COVID-19. The material from the prospective study consisted of cDNA or gDNA derived from T cells, B-cell-depleted T cells, or PBMCs. Sample metadata almost always included a de-identified subject ID, COVID-19 status, age in years and sex. Samples were obtained from the ongoing ImmuneRACE study (first 160 participants) and from 950 to 1,500 subjects provided by 6 global collaborators. The repertoires were released in a freely available public database meant as a resource for research on the immune response to SARS-CoV-2. Where available, HLA class I and class II types were obtained from metadata supplied by the sample provider rather than from assay-based typing.

The immunoSEQ Assay, a bias-controlled multiplex PCR, was used to amplify TCRbeta CDR3 regions from genomic DNA. Turning to the authors' computational methods: The number of nucleated cells in each sample was estimated from the amplification of reference gene primers within the assay. Sequence reads were collapsed and filtered to measure the absolute abundance of every unique TCRbeta CDR3 rearrangement. Productive Simpson clonality was computed per sample as the square root of Simpson's diversity index over productive rearrangements. Sourced from immuneACCESS, this table was stored by TCRdb with only in-frame sequences that have V and J called. A share of the clones is absent; for the studies checked, an unresolved V gene accounts for under half, and the remainder has no known explanation. V, J and clone size are those of that table, while D and trimming were read from the DNA. This sample gives roughly 73,000 clones in total; around 82% of them show up just once. The top ten clonotypes cover around 16% of the sample.

V drops 5 bases and J drops 0 bases, leaving 11 bases in between. As encoded in the germline V gene (reference sequence), CDR1 is LNHDA while CDR2 is SQIVND. Inclusive of the bounding cysteine and phenylalanine, the CDR3 is 15 residues long. Of all the DNA, just the CDR3 is kept, 45 bases in frame from base 1. Paper-wide results and their limitations: The amount of clinical and demographic metadata varied by source and participant and was provided uncurated.

Material: peripheral blood. The receptor comes from a human donor in a cohort sampled during active COVID-19. The chain joins TRBV19 to TRBJ1-3; the D gene identity is not certain. The CDR3 in this case is CASSVADVSGNTIYF. The bases are TGTGCCAGTAGTGTGGCGGATGTCTCTGGAAACACCATATATTTT.